The 10 T cell receptor beta chains in this list originate from one sample, sequenced in a study of cytomegalovirus exposure and HLA in healthy donors (dated by TCRdb to the late 2010s). The protocol used for the library was the immunoSEQ multiplex PCR assay. The multiplex PCR relied on a mix of 60 forward primers for TCR Vbeta segments and 13 reverse primers for TCR Jbeta segments. In its TCRdb copy, this immuneACCESS table keeps in-frame sequences only and misses some clones. Where compared with another copy, unresolved V genes explain less than half of these, and the others have no known cause. The sample has about 180,000 clones on record, 65% to 85% of them singletons. Less than 1.5% of the sample is held by the ten biggest clonotypes. The sequenced material came from PBMCs. These receptors originate from a girl aged 5-17 years in good health and CMV-seropositive.

This chain connects TRBV30 to TRBJ2-7; tentative D call: TRBD2 (6 bases). V was pared by 2 bases and J by 3 bases, with 14 bases between. Germline V gene lookup returns CDR1 GTSNPN and CDR2 SVGIG (reference sequence). The CDR3 totals 14 residues. The CDR3 DNA sequence: TGTGCCTGGAGTCCGGGGGACCGAAACTACGAGCAGTACTTC. Protein sequence: CAWSPGDRNYEQYF.

V usage is TRBV6-4 and J usage is TRBJ2-3; 8 nucleotides agree with TRBD2. V gave up 1 base and J gave up 6 bases; unmatched junction bases: 9. Germline V lookup: CDR1 MRHNA, CDR2 SNTAGT. CDR3 length equals 16 residues. Written as DNA, the CDR3 is TGTGCCAGCAGTGACTTAAGCGGGAGTCAGACGGATACGCAGTATTTT. As protein: CASSDLSGSQTDTQYF.

V and J are TRBV6-4 and TRBJ2-1; the D is unclear. This CDR3 is 13 amino acids long. Per germline, CDR1 MRHNA and CDR2 SNTAGT. The ends were cut back, 5 bases at V and 5 bases at J, with 10 bases in the middle. This CDR3 is CASSSGSNNEQFF. For the CDR3, the DNA is TGTGCCAGCAGTTCCGGGTCCAACAATGAGCAGTTCTTC.

As DNA, the CDR3 is TGTGCCAGCAGCCTACGGCCGGGACTAGCAATTCATGAGCAGTTCTTC. It is translated as CASSLRPGLAIHEQFF. The V call is TRBV7-9, the J call TRBJ2-1; the match to TRBD2 covers 9 bases. This CDR3 region has 16 residues. Trimming took 5 bases from V and 8 from J; bases not matched to a gene: 13. The germline V gene has CDR1 SEHNR and CDR2 FQNEAQ (reference sequence).

The chain combines TRBV2 with TRBJ2-1; 11 nucleotides match TRBD2. CDR3 length equals 15 residues. Germline V lookup: CDR1 SNHLY, CDR2 FYNNEI. The trim removed 6 bases at V and 3 bases at J, leaving 4 bases unmatched. Here the CDR3 DNA reads TGTGCCAGCAGAAGGCTAGCGGGGGGCTACAATGAGCAGTTCTTC. Translation gives CASRRLAGGYNEQFF.

The chain carries TRBV27 and TRBJ1-5, with D maybe TRBD1 (5 bases). The CDR3 is 13 amino acids. V was cut by 3 bases and J by 5 bases, with 8 bases left in between. Germline CDR1 is MNHEY and CDR2 is SMNVEV (reference sequence). The CDR3 bases are TGTGCCAGCAGTTTCAGGGATGATCAGCCCCAGCATTTT. Protein: CASSFRDDQPQHF.

In its sample, this clone was seen once. The chain couples TRBV5-1 to TRBJ1-3; unclear D gene. Looked up from germline, CDR1 is SGHRS and CDR2 is YFSETQ. Trimming left V 4 bases short and J 0 bases short, with 8 bases between. The CDR3 has 14 residues. The DNA of the CDR3 is TGCGCCAGCAGCGGAGGAGGCTCTGGAAACACCATATATTTT. It specifies CASSGGGSGNTIYF.

V is TRBV7-6 and J is TRBJ2-1; D unclear. There are 12 residues in the CDR3. V was pared by 5 bases and J by 6 bases, with 8 bases between. CDR1 and CDR2 (germline): SGHVS, FNYEAQ. The CDR3 DNA reads TGTGCCAGCAGCCGTGAGCCCAATGAGCAGTTCTTC. Translated: CASSREPNEQFF.

This sequence joins TRBV9 and TRBJ1-4; no reliable D call. The length of the CDR3 is 14 residues. Germline V gives CDR1 SGDLS, CDR2 YYNGEE. Deletions cut 3 bases from V and 0 bases from J, with 6 bases between. DNA of the CDR3: TGTGCCAGCAGCGGCAGTGCAACTAATGAAAAACTGTTTTTT. This sequence encodes CASSGSATNEKLFF.

The V call is TRBV5-4, the J call TRBJ2-1, with TRBD2 matching 13 bases. Germline V CDR1 and CDR2: SGHNT, YYREEE (reference sequence). This CDR3 has 15 amino acids. The V gene end was trimmed by 2 bases and the J gene end by 9 bases; junction bases not matched to a gene: 5. The CDR3 coding sequence is TGTGCCAGCAGCTTACTAGCGGGAGGGCGTGGTGAGCAGTTCTTC. It is translated as CASSLLAGGRGEQFF. The whole variable domain, filled in from reference TRBV5-4 and TRBJ2-1, reads ETGVTQSPTHLIKTRGQQVTLRCSSQSGHNTVSWYQQALGQGPQFIFQYYREEENGRGNFPPRFSGLQFPNYSSELNVNALELDDSALYLCASSLLAGGRGEQFFGPGTRLTVL.